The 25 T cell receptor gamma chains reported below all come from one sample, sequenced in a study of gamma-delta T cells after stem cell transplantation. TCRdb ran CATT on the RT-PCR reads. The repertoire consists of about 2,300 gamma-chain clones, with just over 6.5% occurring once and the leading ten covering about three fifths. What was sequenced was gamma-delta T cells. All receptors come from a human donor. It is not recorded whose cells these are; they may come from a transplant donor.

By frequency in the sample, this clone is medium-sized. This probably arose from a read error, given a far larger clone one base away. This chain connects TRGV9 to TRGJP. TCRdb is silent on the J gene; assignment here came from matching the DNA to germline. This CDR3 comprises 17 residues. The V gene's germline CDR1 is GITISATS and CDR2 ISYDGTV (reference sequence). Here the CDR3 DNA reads TGTGCCTTGTGGGAGGGATTTCAAGAGTTGGGCAAAAAAAGCAAGGTATTT. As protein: CALWEGFQELGKKSKVF.

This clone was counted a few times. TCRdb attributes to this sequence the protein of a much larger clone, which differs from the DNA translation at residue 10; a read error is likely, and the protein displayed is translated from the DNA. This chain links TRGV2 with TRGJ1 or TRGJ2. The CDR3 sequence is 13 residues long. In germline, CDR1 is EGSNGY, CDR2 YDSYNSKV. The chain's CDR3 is CATWDGIYYQKLF. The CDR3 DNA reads TGTGCCACCTGGGACGGAATCTATTATCAGAAACTCTTT.

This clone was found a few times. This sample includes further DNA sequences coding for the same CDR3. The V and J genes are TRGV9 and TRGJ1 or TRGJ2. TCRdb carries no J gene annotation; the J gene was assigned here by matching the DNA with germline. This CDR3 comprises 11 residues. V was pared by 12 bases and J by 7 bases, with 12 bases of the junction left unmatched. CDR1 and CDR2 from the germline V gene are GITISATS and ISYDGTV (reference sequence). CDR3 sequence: CAGGYEYKKLF. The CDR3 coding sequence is TGTGCCGGGGGTTATGAATATAAGAAACTCTTT.

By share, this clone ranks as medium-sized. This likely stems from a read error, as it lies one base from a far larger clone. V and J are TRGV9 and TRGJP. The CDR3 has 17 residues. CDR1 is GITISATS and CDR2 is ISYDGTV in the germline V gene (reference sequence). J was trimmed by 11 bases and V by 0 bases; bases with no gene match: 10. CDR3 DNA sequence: TGTGCCTTGTGGGAGGTGCACCTTGAGATGGGCAAAAAAATCAAGGTATTT. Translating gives CALWEVHLEMGKKIKVF.

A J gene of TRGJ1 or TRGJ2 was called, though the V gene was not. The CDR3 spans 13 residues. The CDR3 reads CALWEVLGYQKLF. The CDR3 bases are TGTGCCTTGTGGGAGGTGCTGGGTTATCAGAAACTCTTT.

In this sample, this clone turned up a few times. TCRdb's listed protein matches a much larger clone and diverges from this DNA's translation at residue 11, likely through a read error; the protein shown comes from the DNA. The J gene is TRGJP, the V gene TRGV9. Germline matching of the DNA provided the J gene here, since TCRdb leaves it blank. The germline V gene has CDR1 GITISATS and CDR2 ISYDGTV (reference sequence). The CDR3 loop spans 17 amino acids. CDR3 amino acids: CALWEGFQELSKKIKVF. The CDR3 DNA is TGTGCCTTGTGGGAGGGATTTCAAGAGTTGAGCAAAAAAATCAAGGTATTT.

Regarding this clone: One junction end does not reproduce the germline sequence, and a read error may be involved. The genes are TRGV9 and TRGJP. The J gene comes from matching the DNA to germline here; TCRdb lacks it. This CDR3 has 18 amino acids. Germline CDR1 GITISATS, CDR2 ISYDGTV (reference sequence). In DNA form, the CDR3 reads TGTGCATTGTGGGAGGTGCAGGCTCAAGAGGTTGGGAAAAAAATCAAGGTATTT. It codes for CALWEVQAQEVGKKIKVF.

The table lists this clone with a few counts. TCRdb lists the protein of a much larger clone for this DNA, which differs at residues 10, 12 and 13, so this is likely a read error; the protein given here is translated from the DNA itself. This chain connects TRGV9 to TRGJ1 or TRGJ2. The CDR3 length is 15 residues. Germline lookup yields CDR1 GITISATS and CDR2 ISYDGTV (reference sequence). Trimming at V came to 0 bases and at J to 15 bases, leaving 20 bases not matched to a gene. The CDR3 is CALWEVLNYHYNRLF. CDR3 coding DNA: TGTGCCTTGTGGGAGGTGTTAAATTATCATTATAATAGACTCTTT.

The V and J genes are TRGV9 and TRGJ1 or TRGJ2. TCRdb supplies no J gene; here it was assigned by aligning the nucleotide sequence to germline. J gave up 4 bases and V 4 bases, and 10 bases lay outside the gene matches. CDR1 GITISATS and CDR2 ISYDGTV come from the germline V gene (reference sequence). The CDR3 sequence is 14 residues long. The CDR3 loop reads CALWDADKYYKKLF. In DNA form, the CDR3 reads TGTGCCTTGTGGGATGCAGATAAGTATTATAAGAAACTCTTT.

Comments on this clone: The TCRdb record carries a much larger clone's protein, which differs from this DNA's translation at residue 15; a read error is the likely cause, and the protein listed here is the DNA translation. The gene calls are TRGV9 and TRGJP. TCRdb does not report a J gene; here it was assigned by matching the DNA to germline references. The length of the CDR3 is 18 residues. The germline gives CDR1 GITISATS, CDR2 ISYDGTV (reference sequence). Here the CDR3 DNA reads TGTGCCTTGTGGGAGGCCGACCCCTCAGAGTTGGGCAAAAAAAACAAGGTATTT. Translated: CALWEADPSELGKKNKVF.

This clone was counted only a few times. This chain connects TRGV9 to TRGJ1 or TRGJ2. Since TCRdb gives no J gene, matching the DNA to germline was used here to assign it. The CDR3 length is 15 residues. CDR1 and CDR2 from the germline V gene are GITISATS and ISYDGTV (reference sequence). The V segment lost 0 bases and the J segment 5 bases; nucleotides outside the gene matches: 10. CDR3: CALWEVGNWHYKKLF. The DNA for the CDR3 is TGTGCCTTGTGGGAGGTGGGAAATTGGCATTATAAGAAACTCTTT.

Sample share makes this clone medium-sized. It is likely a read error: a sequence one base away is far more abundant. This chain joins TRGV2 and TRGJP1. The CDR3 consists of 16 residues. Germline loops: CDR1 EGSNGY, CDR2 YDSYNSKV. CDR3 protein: CATRDGPIGTGWFKIF. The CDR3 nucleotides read TGTGCCACCCGGGACGGGCCGATTGGTACTGGTTGGTTCAAGATATTT.

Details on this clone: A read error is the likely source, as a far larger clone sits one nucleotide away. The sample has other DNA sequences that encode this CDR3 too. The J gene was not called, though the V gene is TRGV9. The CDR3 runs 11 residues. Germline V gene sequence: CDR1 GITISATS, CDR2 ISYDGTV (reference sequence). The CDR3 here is CALWEGTVKLF. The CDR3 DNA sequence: TGTGCCCTGTGGGAGGGCACGGTCAAACTCTTT.

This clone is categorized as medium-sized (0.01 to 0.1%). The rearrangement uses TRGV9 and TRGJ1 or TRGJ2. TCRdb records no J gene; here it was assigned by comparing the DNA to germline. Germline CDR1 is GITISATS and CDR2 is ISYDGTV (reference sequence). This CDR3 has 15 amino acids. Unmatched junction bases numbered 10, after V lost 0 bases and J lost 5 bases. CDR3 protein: CALWEVLGNNYKKLF. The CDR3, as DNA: TGTGCCTTGTGGGAGGTGTTGGGTAATAATTATAAGAAACTCTTT.

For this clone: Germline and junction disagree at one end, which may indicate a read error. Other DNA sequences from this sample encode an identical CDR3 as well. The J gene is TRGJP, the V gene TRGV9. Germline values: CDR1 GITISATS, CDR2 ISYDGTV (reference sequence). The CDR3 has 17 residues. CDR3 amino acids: CALWEVLQDMGKKIKVF. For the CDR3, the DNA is TGTGCCTTGTGGGAGGTACTCCAAGATATGGGCAAGAAAATCAAGGTATTT.

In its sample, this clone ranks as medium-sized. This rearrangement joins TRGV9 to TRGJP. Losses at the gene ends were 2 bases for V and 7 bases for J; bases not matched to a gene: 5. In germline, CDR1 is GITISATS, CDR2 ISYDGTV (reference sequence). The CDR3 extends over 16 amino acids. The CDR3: CALWEGEELGKKIKVF. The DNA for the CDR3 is TGTGCCTTGTGGGAGGGCGAGGAGTTGGGCAAAAAAATCAAGGTATTT.

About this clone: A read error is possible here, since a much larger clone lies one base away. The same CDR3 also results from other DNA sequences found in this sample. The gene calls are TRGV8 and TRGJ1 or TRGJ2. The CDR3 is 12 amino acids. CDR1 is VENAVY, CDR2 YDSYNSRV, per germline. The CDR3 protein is CATWDNDYKKLF. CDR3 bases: TGCGCCACCTGGGATAACGATTATAAGAAACTCTTT.

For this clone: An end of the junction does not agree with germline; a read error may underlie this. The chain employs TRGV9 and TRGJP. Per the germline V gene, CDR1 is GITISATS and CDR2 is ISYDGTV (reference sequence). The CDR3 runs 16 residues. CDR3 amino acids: CALWECQELSKKIKVF. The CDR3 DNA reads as TGTGCCTTGTGGGAGTGCCAAGAGTTGAGCAAAAAAATCAAGGTATTT.

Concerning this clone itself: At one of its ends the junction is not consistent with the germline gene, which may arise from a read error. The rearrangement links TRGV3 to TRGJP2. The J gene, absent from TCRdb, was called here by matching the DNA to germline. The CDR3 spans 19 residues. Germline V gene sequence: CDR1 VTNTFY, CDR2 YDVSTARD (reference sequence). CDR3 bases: TGCGCCACCTGGGACAGGTCGAATCGGGCCGATAGTAGTGATTGGATCAAGACGTTT. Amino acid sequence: CATWDRSNRADSSDWIKTF.

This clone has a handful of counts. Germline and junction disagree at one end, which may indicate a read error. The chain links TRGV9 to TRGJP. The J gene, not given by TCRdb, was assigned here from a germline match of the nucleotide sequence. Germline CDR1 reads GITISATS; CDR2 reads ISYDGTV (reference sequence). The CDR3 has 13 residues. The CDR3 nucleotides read TGTGCCTTGTGGGAGCAGGATAATAAAAACAAGGTATTT. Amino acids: CALWEQDNKNKVF.

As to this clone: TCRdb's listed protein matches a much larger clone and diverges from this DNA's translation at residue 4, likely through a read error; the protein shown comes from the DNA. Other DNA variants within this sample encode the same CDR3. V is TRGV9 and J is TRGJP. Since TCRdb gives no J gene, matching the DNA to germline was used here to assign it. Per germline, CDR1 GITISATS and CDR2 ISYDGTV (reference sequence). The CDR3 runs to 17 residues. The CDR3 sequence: CALREVLEELGKKIKVF. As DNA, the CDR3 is TGTGCCTTGCGGGAGGTGCTAGAAGAGTTGGGCAAAAAAATCAAGGTATTT.

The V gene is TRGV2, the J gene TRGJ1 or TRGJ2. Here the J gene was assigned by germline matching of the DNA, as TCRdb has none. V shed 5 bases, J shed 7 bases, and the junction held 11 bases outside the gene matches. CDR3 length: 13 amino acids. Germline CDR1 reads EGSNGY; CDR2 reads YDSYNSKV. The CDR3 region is CATWGQFLYKKLF. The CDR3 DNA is TGTGCCACCTGGGGGCAGTTTTTATATAAGAAACTCTTT.

As DNA, the CDR3 is TGTGCCTTGTGGGAGGCTGTATACGAGTTGGGCAAAAAAATCAAGGTATTT. Its translation: CALWEAVYELGKKIKVF. The rearrangement links TRGV9 to TRGJP. Germline trimming cut 2 bases from V and 7 bases from J; bases unmatched to any gene: 8. The CDR3 spans 17 residues. CDR1 and CDR2 from the germline V gene are GITISATS and ISYDGTV (reference sequence).

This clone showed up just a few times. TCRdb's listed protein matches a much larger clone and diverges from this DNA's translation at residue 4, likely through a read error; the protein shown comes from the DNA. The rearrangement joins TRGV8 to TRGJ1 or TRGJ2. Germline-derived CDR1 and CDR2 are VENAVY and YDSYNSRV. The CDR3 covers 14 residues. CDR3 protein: CATCDRRSYYKKLF. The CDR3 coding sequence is TGTGCCACCTGTGATAGAAGGAGTTATTATAAGAAACTCTTT.

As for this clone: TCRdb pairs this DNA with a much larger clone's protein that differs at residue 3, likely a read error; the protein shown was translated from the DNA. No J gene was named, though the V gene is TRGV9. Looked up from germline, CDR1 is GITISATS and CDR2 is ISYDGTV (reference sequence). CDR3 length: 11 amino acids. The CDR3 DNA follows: TGTGCCTGGTGGGAGGGCACGGTCAAACTATTT. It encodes CAWWEGTVKLF.